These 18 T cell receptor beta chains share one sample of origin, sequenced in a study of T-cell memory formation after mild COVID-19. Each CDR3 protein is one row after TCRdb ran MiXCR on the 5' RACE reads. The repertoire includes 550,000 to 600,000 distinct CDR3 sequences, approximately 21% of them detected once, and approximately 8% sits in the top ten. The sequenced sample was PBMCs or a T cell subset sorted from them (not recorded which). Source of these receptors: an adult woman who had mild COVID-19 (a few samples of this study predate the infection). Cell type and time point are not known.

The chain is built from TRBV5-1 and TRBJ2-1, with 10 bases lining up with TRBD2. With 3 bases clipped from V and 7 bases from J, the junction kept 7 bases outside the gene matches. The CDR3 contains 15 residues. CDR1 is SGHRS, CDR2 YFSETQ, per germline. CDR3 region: CASSSTEAGGNEQFF. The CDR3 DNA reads TGCGCCAGCAGCTCGACCGAAGCGGGGGGGAATGAGCAGTTCTTC.

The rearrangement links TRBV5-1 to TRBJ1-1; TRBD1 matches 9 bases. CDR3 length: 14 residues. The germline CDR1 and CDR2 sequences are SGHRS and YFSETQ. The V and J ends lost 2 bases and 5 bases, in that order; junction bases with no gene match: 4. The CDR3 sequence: CASSFTGGRTEAFF. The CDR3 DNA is TGCGCCAGCAGCTTTACAGGGGGCCGAACTGAAGCTTTCTTT.

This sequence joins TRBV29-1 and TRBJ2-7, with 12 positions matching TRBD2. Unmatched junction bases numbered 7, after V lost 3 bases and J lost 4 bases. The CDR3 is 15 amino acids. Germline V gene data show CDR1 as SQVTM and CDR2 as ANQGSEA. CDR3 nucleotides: TGCAGCGTTGAGGGACTAGCGGGCGTAAATTACGAGCAGTACTTC. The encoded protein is CSVEGLAGVNYEQYF.

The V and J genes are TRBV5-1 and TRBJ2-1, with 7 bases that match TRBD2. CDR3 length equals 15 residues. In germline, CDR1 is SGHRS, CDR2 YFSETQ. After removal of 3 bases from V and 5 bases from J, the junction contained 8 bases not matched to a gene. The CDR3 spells CASSWVGLLHNEQFF. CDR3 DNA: TGCGCCAGCAGCTGGGTGGGACTACTTCACAATGAGCAGTTCTTC.

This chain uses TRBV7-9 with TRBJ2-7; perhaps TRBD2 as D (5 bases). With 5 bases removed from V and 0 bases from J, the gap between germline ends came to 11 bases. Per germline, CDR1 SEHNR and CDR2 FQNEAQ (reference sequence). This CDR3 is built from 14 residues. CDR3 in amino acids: CASSNPAVSYEQYF. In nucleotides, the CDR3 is TGTGCCAGCAGCAACCCAGCGGTCTCCTACGAGCAGTACTTC.

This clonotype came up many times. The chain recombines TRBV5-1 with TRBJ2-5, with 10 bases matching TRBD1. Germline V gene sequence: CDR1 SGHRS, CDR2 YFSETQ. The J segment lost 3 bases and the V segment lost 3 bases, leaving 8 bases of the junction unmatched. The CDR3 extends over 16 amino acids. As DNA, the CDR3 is TGCGCCAGCAGCTCGCGACAGGGGGCTCCAGAAGAGACCCAGTACTTC. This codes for CASSSRQGAPEETQYF.

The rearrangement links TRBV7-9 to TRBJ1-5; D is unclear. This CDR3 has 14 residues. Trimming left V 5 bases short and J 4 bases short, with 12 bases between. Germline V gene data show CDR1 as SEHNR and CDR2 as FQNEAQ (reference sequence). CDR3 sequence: CASSPAGPNQPQHF. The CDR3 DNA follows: TGTGCCAGCAGCCCGGCGGGCCCAAATCAGCCCCAGCATTTT.

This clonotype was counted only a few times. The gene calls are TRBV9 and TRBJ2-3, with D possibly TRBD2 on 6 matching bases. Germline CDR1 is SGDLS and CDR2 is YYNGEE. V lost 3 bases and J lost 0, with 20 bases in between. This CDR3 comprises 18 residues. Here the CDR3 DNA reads TGTGCCAGCAGCGGCAAGACGTGGCGGGGTACTAGCACAGATACGCAGTATTTT. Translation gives CASSGKTWRGTSTDTQYF.

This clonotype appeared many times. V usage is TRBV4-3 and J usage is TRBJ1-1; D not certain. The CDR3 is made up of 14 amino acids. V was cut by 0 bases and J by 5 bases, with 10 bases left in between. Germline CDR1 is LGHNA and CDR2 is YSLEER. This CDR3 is CASSQDVWVTEAFF. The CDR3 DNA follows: TGCGCCAGCAGCCAAGATGTTTGGGTTACTGAAGCTTTCTTT.

CDR3 in amino acids: CASSQGPGFLRYEQYF. The DNA for the CDR3 is TGTGCCAGCAGCCAGGGACCGGGGTTCCTGCGCTACGAGCAGTACTTC. The chain carries TRBV3-1 and TRBJ2-7; perhaps D is TRBD1 or TRBD2 (5 bases each). Trimming stripped 3 bases from V and 3 bases from J, with 18 bases between. Germline V gene lookup returns CDR1 LGHDT and CDR2 YNNKEL (reference sequence). This CDR3 contains 16 residues.

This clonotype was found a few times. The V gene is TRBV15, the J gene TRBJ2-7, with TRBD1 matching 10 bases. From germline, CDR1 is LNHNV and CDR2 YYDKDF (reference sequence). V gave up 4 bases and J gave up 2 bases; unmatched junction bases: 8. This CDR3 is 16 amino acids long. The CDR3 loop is CATSTPGQGSTYEQYF. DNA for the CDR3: TGTGCCACCAGCACTCCGGGACAGGGGAGCACCTACGAGCAGTACTTC.

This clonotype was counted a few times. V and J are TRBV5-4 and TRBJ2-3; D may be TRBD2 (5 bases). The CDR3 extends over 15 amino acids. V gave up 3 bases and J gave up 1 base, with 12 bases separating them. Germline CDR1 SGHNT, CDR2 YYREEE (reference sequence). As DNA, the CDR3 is TGTGCCAGCAGCTGGTCCGGGATGGGCACAGATACGCAGTATTTT. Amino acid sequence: CASSWSGMGTDTQYF. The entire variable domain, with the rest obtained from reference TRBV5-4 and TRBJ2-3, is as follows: ETGVTQSPTHLIKTRGQQVTLRCSSQSGHNTVSWYQQALGQGPQFIFQYYREEENGRGNFPPRFSGLQFPNYSSELNVNALELDDSALYLCASSWSGMGTDTQYFGPGTRLTVL.

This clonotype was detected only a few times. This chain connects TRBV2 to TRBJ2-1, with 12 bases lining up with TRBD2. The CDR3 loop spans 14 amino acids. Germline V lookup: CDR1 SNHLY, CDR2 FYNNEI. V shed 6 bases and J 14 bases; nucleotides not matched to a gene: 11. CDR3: CASRTSGSFPSEFF. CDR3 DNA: TGTGCCAGCAGGACTAGCGGGAGCTTTCCAAGCGAGTTCTTC. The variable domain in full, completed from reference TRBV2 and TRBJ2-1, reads EPEVTQTPSHQVTQMGQEVILRCVPISNHLYFYWYRQILGQKVEFLVSFYNNEISEKSEIFDDQFSVERPDGSNFTLKIRSTKLEDSAMYFCASRTSGSFPSEFFGPGTRLTVL.

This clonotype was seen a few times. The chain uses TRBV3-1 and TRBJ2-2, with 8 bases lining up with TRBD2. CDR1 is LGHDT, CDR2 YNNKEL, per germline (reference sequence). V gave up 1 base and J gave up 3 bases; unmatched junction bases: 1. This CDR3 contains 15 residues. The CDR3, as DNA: TGTGCCAGCAGCCAAGGCGGGGGGTACACCGGGGAGCTGTTTTTT. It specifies CASSQGGGYTGELFF.

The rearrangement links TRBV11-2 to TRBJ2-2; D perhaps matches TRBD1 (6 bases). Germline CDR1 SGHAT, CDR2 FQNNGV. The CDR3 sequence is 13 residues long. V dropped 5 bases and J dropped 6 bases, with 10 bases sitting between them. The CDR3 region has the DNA TGTGCCAGCAGCCCAGGGGTATCCGGGGAGCTGTTTTTT. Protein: CASSPGVSGELFF. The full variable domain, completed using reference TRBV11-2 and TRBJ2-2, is EAGVAQSPRYKIIEKRQSVAFWCNPISGHATLYWYQQILGQGPKLLIQFQNNGVVDDSQLPKDRFSAERLKGVDSTLKIQPAKLEDSAVYLCASSPGVSGELFFGEGSRLTVL.

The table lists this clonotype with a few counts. CDR3 loop: CASRPIGGRETQYF. In nucleotides, the CDR3 is TGTGCCAGCAGGCCCATCGGGGGGAGAGAGACCCAGTACTTC. This chain links TRBV6-5 with TRBJ2-5; 7 positions agree with TRBD2. CDR3 length: 14 residues. Germline V gene sequence: CDR1 MNHEY, CDR2 SVGAGI. V trimming: 6 bases; J trimming: 4 bases; junction bases outside the gene matches: 8.

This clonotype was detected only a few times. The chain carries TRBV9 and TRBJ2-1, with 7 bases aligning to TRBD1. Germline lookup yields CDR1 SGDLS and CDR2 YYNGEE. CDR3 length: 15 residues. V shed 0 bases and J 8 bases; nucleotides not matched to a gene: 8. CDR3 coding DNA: TGTGCCAGCAGCGTAGGCGACAGGGTGGCTGATGAGCAGTTCTTC. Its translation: CASSVGDRVADEQFF.

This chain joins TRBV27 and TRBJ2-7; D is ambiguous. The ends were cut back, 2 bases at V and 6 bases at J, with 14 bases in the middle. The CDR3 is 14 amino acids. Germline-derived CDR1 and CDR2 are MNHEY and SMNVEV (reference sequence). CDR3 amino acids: CASSLGPKTVEQYF. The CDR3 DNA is TGTGCCAGCAGTTTAGGTCCGAAGACCGTCGAGCAGTACTTC.